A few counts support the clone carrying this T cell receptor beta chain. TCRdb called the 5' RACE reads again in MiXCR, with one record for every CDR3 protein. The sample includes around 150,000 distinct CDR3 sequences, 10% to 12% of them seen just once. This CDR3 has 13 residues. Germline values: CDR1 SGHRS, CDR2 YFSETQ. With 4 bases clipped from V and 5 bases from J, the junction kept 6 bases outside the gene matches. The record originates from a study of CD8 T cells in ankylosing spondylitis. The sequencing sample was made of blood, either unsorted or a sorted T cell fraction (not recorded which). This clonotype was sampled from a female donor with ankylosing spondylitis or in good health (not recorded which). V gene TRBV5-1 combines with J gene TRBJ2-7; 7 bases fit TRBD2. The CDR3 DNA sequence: TGCGCCAGCAGCGACCGGGACTACAACGAGCAGTACTTC. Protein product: CASSDRDYNEQYF.